The sequence of this TCR beta chain was determined in a study of T cell responses to AZD1222 COVID-19 vaccine. The germline V and J ends were trimmed by 1 base and 7 bases, with 8 bases remaining between them. This CDR3 contains 13 residues. CDR1 and CDR2 (germline): LNHDA, SQIVND (reference sequence). Assay: immunoSEQ multiplex PCR; the TCRdb copy retains only in-frame clones and omits some. In the table there are roughly 84,000 clones, around 90% of which are singletons. In its sample, this clone was seen once. The clonotype originates from an adult in good health. The genes are TRBV19 and TRBJ1-5; D is undetermined. The sample consisted of peripheral blood, taken on day 0 of AZD1222 vaccination. The CDR3 bases are TGTGCCAGTAGTATAGGGACGGTACAGCCCCAGCATTTT. It is translated as CASSIGTVQPQHF.